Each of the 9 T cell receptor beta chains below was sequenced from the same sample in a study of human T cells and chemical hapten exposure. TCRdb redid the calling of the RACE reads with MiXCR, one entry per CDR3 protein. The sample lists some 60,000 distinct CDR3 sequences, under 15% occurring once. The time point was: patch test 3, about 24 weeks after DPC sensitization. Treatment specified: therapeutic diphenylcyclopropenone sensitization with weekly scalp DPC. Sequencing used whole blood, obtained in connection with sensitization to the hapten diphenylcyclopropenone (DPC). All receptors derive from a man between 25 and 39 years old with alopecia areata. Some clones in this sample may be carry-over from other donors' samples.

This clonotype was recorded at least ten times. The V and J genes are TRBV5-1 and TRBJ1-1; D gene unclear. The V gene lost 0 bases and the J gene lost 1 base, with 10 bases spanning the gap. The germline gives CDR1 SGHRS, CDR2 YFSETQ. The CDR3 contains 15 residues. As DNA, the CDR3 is TGCGCCAGCAGCTTGGCAGGCCTCGGGAACACTGAAGCTTTCTTT. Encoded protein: CASSLAGLGNTEAFF.

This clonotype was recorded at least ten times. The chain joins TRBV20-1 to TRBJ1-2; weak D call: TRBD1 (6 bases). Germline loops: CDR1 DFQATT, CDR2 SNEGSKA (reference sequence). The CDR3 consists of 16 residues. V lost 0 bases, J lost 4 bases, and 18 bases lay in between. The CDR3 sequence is CSARDLGQGLAYGYTF. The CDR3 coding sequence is TGCAGTGCTAGAGATCTTGGGCAGGGGCTGGCCTATGGCTACACCTTC.

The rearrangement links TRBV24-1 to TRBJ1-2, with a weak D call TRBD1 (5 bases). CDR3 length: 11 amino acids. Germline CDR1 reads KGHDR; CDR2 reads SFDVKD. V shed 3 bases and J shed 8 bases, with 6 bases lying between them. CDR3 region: CATSDRDGYTF. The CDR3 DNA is TGTGCCACCAGTGATAGGGACGGCTACACCTTC.

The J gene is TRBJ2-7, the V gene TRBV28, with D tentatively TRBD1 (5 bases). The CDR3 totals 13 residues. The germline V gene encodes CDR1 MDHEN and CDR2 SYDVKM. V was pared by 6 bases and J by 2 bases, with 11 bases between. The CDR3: CASRPTVPYEQYF. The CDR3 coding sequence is TGTGCCAGCAGACCGACAGTTCCCTACGAGCAGTACTTC.

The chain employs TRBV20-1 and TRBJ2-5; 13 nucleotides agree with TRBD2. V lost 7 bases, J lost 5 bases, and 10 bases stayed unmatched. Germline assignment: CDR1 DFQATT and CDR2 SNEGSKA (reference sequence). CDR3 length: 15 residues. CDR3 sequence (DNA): TGCAGTGAAATCCCTCCGGGACTAGCGGGGGAGACCCAGTACTTC. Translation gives CSEIPPGLAGETQYF.

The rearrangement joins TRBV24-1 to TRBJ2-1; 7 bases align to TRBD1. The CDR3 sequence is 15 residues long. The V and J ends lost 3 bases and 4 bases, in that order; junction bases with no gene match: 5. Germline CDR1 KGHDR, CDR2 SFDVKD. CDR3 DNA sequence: TGTGCCACCAGTGATCCGGGACAGACTTACAATGAGCAGTTCTTC. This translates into CATSDPGQTYNEQFF.

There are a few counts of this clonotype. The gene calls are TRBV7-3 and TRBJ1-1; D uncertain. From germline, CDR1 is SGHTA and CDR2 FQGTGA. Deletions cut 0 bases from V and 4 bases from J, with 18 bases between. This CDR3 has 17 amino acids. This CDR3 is CASSLTSAGVGGTEAFF. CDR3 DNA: TGTGCCAGCAGCTTAACGAGTGCGGGAGTCGGCGGCACTGAAGCTTTCTTT.

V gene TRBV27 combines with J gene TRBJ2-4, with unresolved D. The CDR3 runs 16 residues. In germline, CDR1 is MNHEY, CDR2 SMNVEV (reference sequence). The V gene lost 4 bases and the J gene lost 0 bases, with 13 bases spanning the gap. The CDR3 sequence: CASSYKSIQAKNIQYF. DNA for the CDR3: TGTGCCAGCAGTTATAAGAGCATACAAGCCAAAAACATTCAGTACTTC.

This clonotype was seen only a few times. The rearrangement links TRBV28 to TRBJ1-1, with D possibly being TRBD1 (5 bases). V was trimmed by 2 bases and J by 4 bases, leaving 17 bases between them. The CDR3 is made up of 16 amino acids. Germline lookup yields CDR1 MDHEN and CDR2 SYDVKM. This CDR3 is CASSLDPDSRFTEAFF. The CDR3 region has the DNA TGTGCCAGCAGTTTAGATCCAGACAGCCGATTCACTGAAGCTTTCTTT. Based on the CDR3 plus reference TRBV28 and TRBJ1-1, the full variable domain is DVKVTQSSRYLVKRTGEKVFLECVQDMDHENMFWYRQDPGLGLRLIYFSYDVKMKEKGDIPEGYSVSREKKERFSLILESASTNQTSMYLCASSLDPDSRFTEAFFGQGTRLTVV.